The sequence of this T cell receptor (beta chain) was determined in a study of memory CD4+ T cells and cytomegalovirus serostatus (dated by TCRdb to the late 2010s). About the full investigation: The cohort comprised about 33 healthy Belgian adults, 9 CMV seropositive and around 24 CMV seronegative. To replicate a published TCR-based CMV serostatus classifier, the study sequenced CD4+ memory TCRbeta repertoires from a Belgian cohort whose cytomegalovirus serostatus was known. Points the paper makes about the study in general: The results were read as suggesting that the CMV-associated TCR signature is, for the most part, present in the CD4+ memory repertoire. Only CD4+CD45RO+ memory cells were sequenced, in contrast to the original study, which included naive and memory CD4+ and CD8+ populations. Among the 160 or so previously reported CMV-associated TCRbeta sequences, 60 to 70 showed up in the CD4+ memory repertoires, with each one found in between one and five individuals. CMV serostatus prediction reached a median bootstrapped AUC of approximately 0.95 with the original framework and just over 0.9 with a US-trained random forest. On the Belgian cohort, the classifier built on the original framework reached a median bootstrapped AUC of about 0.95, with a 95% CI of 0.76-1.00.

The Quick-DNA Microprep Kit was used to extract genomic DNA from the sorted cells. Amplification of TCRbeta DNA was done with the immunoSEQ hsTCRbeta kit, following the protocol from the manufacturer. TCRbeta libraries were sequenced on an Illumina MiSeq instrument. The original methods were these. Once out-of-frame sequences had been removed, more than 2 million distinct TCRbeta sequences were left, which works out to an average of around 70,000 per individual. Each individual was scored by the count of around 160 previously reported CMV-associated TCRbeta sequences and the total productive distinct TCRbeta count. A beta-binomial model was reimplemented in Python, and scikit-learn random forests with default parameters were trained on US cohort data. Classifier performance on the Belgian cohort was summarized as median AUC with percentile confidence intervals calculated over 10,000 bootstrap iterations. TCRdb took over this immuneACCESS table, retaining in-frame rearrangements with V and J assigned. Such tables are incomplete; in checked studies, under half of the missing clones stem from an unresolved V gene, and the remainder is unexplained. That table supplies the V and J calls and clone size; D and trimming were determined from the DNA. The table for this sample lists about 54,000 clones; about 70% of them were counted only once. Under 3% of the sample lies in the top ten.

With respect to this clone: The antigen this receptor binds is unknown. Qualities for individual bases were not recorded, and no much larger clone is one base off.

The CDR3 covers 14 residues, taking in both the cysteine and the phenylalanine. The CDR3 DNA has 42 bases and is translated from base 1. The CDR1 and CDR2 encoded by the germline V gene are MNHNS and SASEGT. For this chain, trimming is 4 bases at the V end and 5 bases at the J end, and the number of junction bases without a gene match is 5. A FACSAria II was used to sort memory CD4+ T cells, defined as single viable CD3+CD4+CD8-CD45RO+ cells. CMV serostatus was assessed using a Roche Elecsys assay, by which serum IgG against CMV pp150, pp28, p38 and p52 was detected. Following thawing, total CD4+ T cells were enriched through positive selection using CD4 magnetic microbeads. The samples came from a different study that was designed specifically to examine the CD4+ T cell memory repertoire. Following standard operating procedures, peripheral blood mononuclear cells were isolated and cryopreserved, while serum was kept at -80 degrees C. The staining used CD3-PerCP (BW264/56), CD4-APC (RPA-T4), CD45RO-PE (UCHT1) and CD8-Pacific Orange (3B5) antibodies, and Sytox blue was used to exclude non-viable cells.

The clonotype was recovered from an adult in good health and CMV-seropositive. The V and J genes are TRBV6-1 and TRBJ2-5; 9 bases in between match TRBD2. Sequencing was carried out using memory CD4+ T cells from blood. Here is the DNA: TGTGCCAGCAGTGCTAGCGGGAATTGGGAGACCCAGTACTTC. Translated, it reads CASSASGNWETQYF.